A single sample is the source of the 24 T cell receptor beta chains below, sequenced in a study of blood T cell repertoires in COVID-19. Assay used: immunoSEQ multiplex PCR; TCRdb lists only in-frame clones, some missing. The sample includes roughly 180,000 clones, around nine tenths of them seen just once. Material for sequencing was peripheral blood. These receptors originate from a man in his sixties or seventies with active or convalescent COVID-19.

The chain combines TRBV3-1 (or the pseudogene TRBV3-2) with TRBJ1-5; a possible D gene is TRBD1 (6 bases). Germline CDR1 LGHDT, CDR2 YNNKEL (reference sequence). V was clipped by 9 bases and J by 5 bases, with 14 bases between them. The CDR3 runs to 13 residues. The CDR3 sequence is CAREDSLYQPQHF. The CDR3 bases are TGTGCCAGAGAGGACAGCTTATATCAGCCCCAGCATTTT.

The rearrangement uses TRBV28 and TRBJ2-2; 9 bases agree with TRBD1. CDR1 MDHEN and CDR2 SYDVKM come from the germline V gene. The CDR3 is 16 amino acids. V trimming: 7 bases; J trimming: 4 bases; junction bases outside the gene matches: 10. The CDR3 loop is CASTPLGTGITGELFF. DNA of the CDR3: TGTGCCAGCACTCCTTTAGGGACAGGGATCACCGGGGAGCTGTTTTTT.

The chain links TRBV18 to TRBJ1-1; 9 positions match TRBD1. V was pared by 8 bases and J by 7 bases, with 8 bases of the junction left unmatched. Germline V gene data show CDR1 as KGHSH and CDR2 as LQKENI. The length of the CDR3 is 13 residues. CDR3 nucleotide sequence: TGTGCCAGCGCCGACAGGGGGACGGGTGAAGCTTTCTTT. It specifies CASADRGTGEAFF.

V gene TRBV5-6 combines with J gene TRBJ2-7, with TRBD1 identical over 7 bases. Germline V CDR1 and CDR2: SGHDT, YYEEEE. The CDR3 contains 15 residues. J lost 3 bases, V lost 2 bases, and 8 bases had no gene match. This CDR3 reads CASSFYPPGGYEQYF. The CDR3 DNA follows: TGTGCCAGCAGCTTTTATCCGCCAGGGGGCTACGAGCAGTACTTC.

This rearrangement joins TRBV12-5 to TRBJ2-5; D not resolved. V was trimmed by 11 bases and J by 5 bases, leaving 15 bases between them. The length of the CDR3 is 12 residues. CDR1 and CDR2 (germline): LGHNT, FRNRAP. Here the CDR3 reads CASGVAMETQYF. The CDR3 nucleotides are TGTGCTTCCGGAGTGGCGATGGAGACCCAGTACTTC.

J is TRBJ2-7 and V is TRBV5-5, with D possibly matching TRBD1 (5 bases). The CDR3 has 15 amino acids. The V end lost 1 base, the J end lost 4 bases, and 15 bases lay between the germline ends. Germline V CDR1 and CDR2: SGHKS, YYEKEE (reference sequence). CDR3 sequence: CASSLSVSGSYEQYF. CDR3 DNA sequence: TGTGCCAGCAGCTTGTCAGTTTCAGGGTCTTACGAGCAGTACTTC.

The chain's CDR3 is CASSQSGQGTYEQYF. DNA of the CDR3: TGTGCCAGCAGCCAATCGGGACAGGGGACCTACGAGCAGTACTTC. V and J are TRBV16 and TRBJ2-7; 10 positions agree with TRBD1. The CDR3 extends over 15 amino acids. J was trimmed by 2 bases and V by 0 bases; bases with no gene match: 1. Germline V gene sequence: CDR1 KGHSY, CDR2 FQNENV.

The CDR3 sequence is CASSLGGLAQETQYF. CDR3 nucleotide sequence: TGTGCCAGCAGCTTAGGGGGACTAGCCCAAGAGACCCAGTACTTC. The rearrangement links TRBV7-2 to TRBJ2-5; 9 positions match TRBD2. The CDR3 sequence is 15 residues long. V gave up 1 base and J gave up 1 base; unmatched junction bases: 1. Germline-derived CDR1 and CDR2 are SGHTA and FQGNSA.

The genes are TRBV29-1 and TRBJ1-3; D not resolved. CDR1 SQVTM and CDR2 ANQGSEA come from the germline V gene. The V gene lost 7 bases and the J gene lost 0 bases, with 13 bases spanning the gap. The CDR3 spans 14 residues. The CDR3, as DNA: TGCAGCGGGGGTGGAGGAAGCTCTGGAAACACCATATATTTT. Translated, it gives CSGGGGSSGNTIYF.

This rearrangement joins TRBV12-5 to TRBJ1-2; TRBD1 is a possible D gene (5 bases). Trimming stripped 1 base from V and 7 bases from J, with 19 bases between. The CDR3 loop spans 16 amino acids. From germline, CDR1 is LGHNT and CDR2 FRNRAP. The CDR3 reads CASGLDAPLGGGGYTF. CDR3 DNA sequence: TGTGCTAGTGGTTTGGACGCACCCCTCGGGGGGGGTGGCTACACCTTC. Full variable domain (remainder filled in from reference TRBV12-5 and TRBJ1-2): DARVTQTPRHKVTEMGQEVTMRCQPILGHNTVFWYRQTMMQGLELLAYFRNRAPLDDSGMPKDRFSAEMPDATLATLKIQPSEPRDSAVYFCASGLDAPLGGGGYTFGSGTRLTVV.

This chain uses TRBV5-1 with TRBJ2-2; 10 bases are shared with TRBD2. V shed 4 bases, J shed 5 bases, and the junction held 5 bases outside the gene matches. Germline CDR1 reads SGHRS; CDR2 reads YFSETQ. The CDR3 sequence is 15 residues long. The CDR3 reads CASSLSGRETGELFF. CDR3 nucleotide sequence: TGCGCCAGCAGCCTAAGCGGGAGGGAGACCGGGGAGCTGTTTTTT.

The genes are TRBV6-5 and TRBJ1-1, with D possibly TRBD1 on 5 matching bases. The CDR3 contains 12 residues. Trimming cost V 5 bases and J 9 bases, with 13 bases left between them. Germline CDR1 is MNHEY and CDR2 is SVGAGI. The CDR3, as DNA: TGTGCCAGCAGTAACCGGGGGGGTCAAGCTTTCTTT. Translation gives CASSNRGGQAFF.

This sequence joins TRBV5-4 and TRBJ2-1; 7 nucleotides line up with TRBD2. Trimming at V came to 0 bases and at J to 6 bases, leaving 3 bases not matched to a gene. This CDR3 contains 14 residues. CDR1 SGHNT and CDR2 YYREEE come from the germline V gene (reference sequence). The CDR3 DNA reads TGTGCCAGCAGCTTGGTTTCTAGCGGCAATGAGCAGTTCTTC. Encoded protein: CASSLVSSGNEQFF.

In this sample, this clone turned up once. The V gene is TRBV5-1, the J gene TRBJ2-3; perhaps TRBD2 as D (5 bases). Per germline, CDR1 SGHRS and CDR2 YFSETQ. The germline V and J ends were trimmed by 0 bases and 10 bases, with 12 bases remaining between them. The CDR3 has 13 amino acids. Here the CDR3 DNA reads TGCGCCAGCAGCTTGGCCGGGGTGGGTGCGCAGTATTTT. It specifies CASSLAGVGAQYF. Looking up the rest from reference TRBV5-1 and TRBJ2-3 gives the full variable domain: KAGVTQTPRYLIKTRGQQVTLSCSPISGHRSVSWYQQTPGQGLQFLFEYFSETQRNKGNFPGRFSGRQFSNSRSEMNVSTLELGDSALYLCASSLAGVGAQYFGPGTRLTVL.

V gene TRBV9 combines with J gene TRBJ1-3; maybe TRBD1 (5 bases). V dropped 6 bases and J dropped 2 bases, with 9 bases sitting between them. There are 13 residues in the CDR3. Germline CDR1 SGDLS, CDR2 YYNGEE. CDR3 residues: CASNKGTGNTIYF. The CDR3 region has the DNA TGTGCCAGCAACAAGGGGACTGGAAACACCATATATTTT.

J is TRBJ1-4 and V is TRBV12-3 or TRBV12-4; no clear D gene. V was pared by 3 bases and J by 8 bases, with 7 bases between. The CDR3 contains 12 residues. The CDR3: CASSFLREKLFF. The CDR3 nucleotides read TGTGCCAGCAGTTTTCTTAGAGAAAAACTGTTTTTT.

In regard to this clone: Other DNA variants within this sample encode the same CDR3. This chain links TRBV20-1 with TRBJ2-2, with D hard to call. The germline gives CDR1 DFQATT, CDR2 SNEGSKA (reference sequence). The V end lost 2 bases, the J end lost 4 bases, and 2 bases lay between the germline ends. The CDR3 is 11 residues long. CDR3 amino acids: CSARRTGELFF. The CDR3 DNA sequence: TGCAGTGCTAGACGCACCGGGGAGCTGTTTTTT.

The V and J genes are TRBV4-1 and TRBJ2-6, with 9 bases matching TRBD1. Losses at the gene ends were 0 bases for V and 0 bases for J; bases not matched to a gene: 9. Germline V gene sequence: CDR1 MGHRA, CDR2 YSYEKL. The CDR3 length is 20 residues. Written as DNA, the CDR3 is TGCGCCAGCAGCCAAGATGCCGGGGACAGGGCCGACTCTGGGGCCAACGTCCTGACTTTC. It yields the protein CASSQDAGDRADSGANVLTF.

This rearrangement joins TRBV28 to TRBJ1-5; D is ambiguous. CDR1 is MDHEN, CDR2 SYDVKM, per germline. The CDR3 length is 13 residues. The V gene lost 8 bases and the J gene lost 0 bases, with 8 bases spanning the gap. The CDR3 DNA is TGTGCCAGCGTAGAGGCTAGCAATCAGCCCCAGCATTTT. Translated: CASVEASNQPQHF.

The chain couples TRBV7-2 to TRBJ2-2, with TRBD1 matching over 12 bases. CDR1 and CDR2 from the germline V gene are SGHTA and FQGNSA. The CDR3 is 17 amino acids. Trimming removed 5 bases from V and 4 bases from J; junction bases left unmatched: 8. CDR3 nucleotides: TGTGCCAGCAGCCAAAGGGGACAGGGGGCCTCCACCGGGGAGCTGTTTTTT. Protein sequence: CASSQRGQGASTGELFF. The full variable domain, in which reference TRBV7-2 and TRBJ2-2 provide the parts outside the CDR3, is GAGVSQSPSNKVTEKGKDVELRCDPISGHTALYWYRQSLGQGLEFLIYFQGNSAPDKSGLPSDRFSAERTGGSVSTLTIQRTQQEDSAVYLCASSQRGQGASTGELFFGEGSRLTVL.

This chain links TRBV7-8 with TRBJ2-1; 7 bases are a match to TRBD2. Germline lookup yields CDR1 SGHVS and CDR2 FQNEAQ. Trimming removed 5 bases from V and 16 bases from J; junction bases left unmatched: 11. This CDR3 region has 12 residues. CDR3: CASSPGGLFIFF. As DNA, the CDR3 is TGTGCCAGCAGCCCGGGGGGACTATTCATCTTCTTC.

This chain links TRBV7-2 with TRBJ1-2, with D maybe TRBD1 (6 bases). CDR1 and CDR2 from the germline V gene are SGHTA and FQGNSA. Deletions cut 0 bases from V and 2 bases from J, with 13 bases between. The CDR3 sequence is 16 residues long. The CDR3 DNA reads as TGTGCCAGCAGCTTAGCGTTGGGGGCGGTGAACTATGGCTACACCTTC. Translation: CASSLALGAVNYGYTF.

The chain joins TRBV7-8 to TRBJ2-1; TRBD2 is a possible D gene (5 bases). CDR1 is SGHVS and CDR2 is FQNEAQ in the germline V gene. CDR3 length: 12 residues. V lost 5 bases and J lost 8, with 10 bases in between. The CDR3 loop reads CASSPAGDEQFF. The CDR3 DNA reads as TGTGCCAGCAGCCCCGCCGGGGATGAGCAGTTCTTC. The variable domain in full, completed from reference TRBV7-8 and TRBJ2-1, reads GAGVSQSPRYKVAKRGQDVALRCDPISGHVSLFWYQQALGQGPEFLTYFQNEAQLDKSGLPSDRFFAERPEGSVSTLKIQRTQQEDSAVYLCASSPAGDEQFFGPGTRLTVL.

The chain links TRBV13 to TRBJ2-7, with 11 bases aligning to TRBD2. The trim removed 5 bases at V and 6 bases at J, leaving 6 bases unmatched. The CDR3 is made up of 14 amino acids. In germline, CDR1 is PRHDT, CDR2 FYEKMQ (reference sequence). DNA for the CDR3: TGTGCCAGCAGCCTAACTAGCGGGAGTTCCGAGCAGTACTTC. Translating gives CASSLTSGSSEQYF. The variable domain in full, completed from reference TRBV13 and TRBJ2-7, reads AAGVIQSPRHLIKEKRETATLKCYPIPRHDTVYWYQQGPGQDPQFLISFYEKMQSDKGSIPDRFSAQQFSDYHSELNMSSLELGDSALYFCASSLTSGSSEQYFGPGTRLTVT.